This TCR beta chain derives from a study of vaccination effects on CD4 cells after COVID-19. The overall study: The second dose preceded post-vaccine samples by a median of 72 days.

This clone was seen just once. The antigen remains unidentified. Produced via immunoSEQ multiplex PCR; TCRdb's table is partial and in-frame only. The repertoire includes about 34,000 clones, about three quarters of them detected once, and 6.5% to 7.5% sits in the top ten. Culturing for more than 9 days preceded CD4+ T cell isolation. Infection with SARS-CoV-2 occurred in the person between March and December 2020, and PCR confirmed it. Participants were given two doses of BNT162b2 or mRNA-1273 vaccine. Half the medium was replaced with IL-2 medium on days 3 and 7. The source was CD4+ T cells from PBMCs cultured without peptide, collected after COVID-19 vaccination. The receptor comes from a human donor who had a prior SARS-CoV-2 infection.

The CDR3 DNA reads TGTGCCAGCAGCCACAAAGTCAGGGAAATTAATGAAAAACTGTTTTTT. Translation: CASSHKVREINEKLFF. The chain carries TRBV4-2 and TRBJ1-4, with D possibly matching TRBD1 (5 bases). This CDR3 comprises 16 residues. V lost 3 bases, J lost 4 bases, and 15 bases lay in between. Germline values: CDR1 LGHNA, CDR2 YNFKEQ.